One sample yielded the 25 T cell receptor beta chains listed below, sequenced in a study of long-term antiretroviral therapy in people with HIV (dated by TCRdb to the early 2020s). The immunoSEQ hsTCRB v3.0 assay was used at survey level resolution for TRB variable region sequencing. Sourced from immuneACCESS, this table was stored by TCRdb with only in-frame sequences that have V and J called. A share of the clones is absent; for the studies checked, an unresolved V gene accounts for under half, and the remainder has no known explanation. In this sample the table shows 20,000 to 25,000 clones, roughly 84% of which occur a single time. The leading ten clones occupy about 4.6% of the sample. Source: unsorted PBMCs, taken 1.3 years after starting antiretroviral therapy. Receptor source: a man in his 60s with HIV.

The chain couples TRBV7-9 to TRBJ2-1, with 11 bases that match TRBD2. Per the germline V gene, CDR1 is SEHNR and CDR2 is FQNEAQ (reference sequence). The CDR3 spans 15 residues. The trim removed 10 bases at V and 2 bases at J, leaving 7 bases unmatched. CDR3 sequence: CATRLAGLAYNEQFF. CDR3 coding DNA: TGTGCCACCCGACTAGCGGGGCTAGCCTACAATGAGCAGTTCTTC.

The chain is built from TRBV10-3 and TRBJ2-3, with D unresolved. The V gene's germline CDR1 is ENHRY and CDR2 SYGVKD. V was pared by 0 bases and J by 10 bases, with 17 bases between. CDR3 length equals 15 residues. CDR3 coding DNA: TGTGCCATCAGTGAGTCGGCTCCCGAGGACGGATCGCAGTATTTT. Translated: CAISESAPEDGSQYF.

The J gene is TRBJ1-6, the V gene TRBV7-9, with D tentatively TRBD1 (5 bases). With 2 bases removed from V and 7 bases from J, the gap between germline ends came to 15 bases. This CDR3 is 16 amino acids long. Germline values: CDR1 SEHNR, CDR2 FQNEAQ (reference sequence). The CDR3 DNA reads TGTGCCAGCAGCTTATTTGGGAGGGGCGCGAATTCACCCCTCCACTTT. It is translated as CASSLFGRGANSPLHF.

J is TRBJ2-7 and V is TRBV12-5; D uncertain. Trimming took 8 bases from V and 3 from J, leaving 17 bases between them. Germline V gene data show CDR1 as LGHNT and CDR2 as FRNRAP. This CDR3 spans 14 amino acids. CDR3 protein: CASSPHGRSYEQYF. The CDR3 DNA follows: TGTGCTAGTAGTCCCCATGGACGGAGCTACGAGCAGTACTTC.

The CDR3, as DNA: TGTGCCAGCTCCGTATCAAGGGACGAGCAGTACTTC. As protein: CASSVSRDEQYF. The chain joins TRBV18 to TRBJ2-7, with D unresolved. The CDR3 length is 12 residues. Germline CDR1 KGHSH, CDR2 LQKENI. The V end lost 6 bases, the J end lost 5 bases, and 11 bases lay between the germline ends.

This clone occurred a few times. This rearrangement joins TRBV10-1 to TRBJ2-1, with TRBD1 matching 8 bases. Trimming took 5 bases from V and 9 from J; bases not matched to a gene: 12. Germline V gene data show CDR1 as WNHNN and CDR2 as SYGVQD (reference sequence). The CDR3 sequence is 15 residues long. The CDR3 spells CASSPGQDPWGEQFF. The CDR3 bases are TGCGCCAGCAGTCCGGGACAGGATCCTTGGGGTGAGCAGTTCTTC.

This rearrangement joins TRBV6-6 to TRBJ2-7; D remains ambiguous. The CDR3 consists of 14 residues. Trimming cost V 7 bases and J 3 bases, with 16 bases left between them. The V gene's germline CDR1 is MNHNY and CDR2 SVGAGI (reference sequence). The CDR3 DNA follows: TGTGCCAGCACCCCGGGCGTGAAGAACTACGAGCAGTACTTC. Protein sequence: CASTPGVKNYEQYF.

This chain joins TRBV19 and TRBJ2-1, with TRBD1 as a possible D gene (6 bases). Germline V gene lookup returns CDR1 LNHDA and CDR2 SQIVND (reference sequence). V was shortened by 10 bases and J by 9 bases, with 19 bases between the two germline ends. The CDR3 covers 13 residues. CDR3: CATESIRGSEQFF. The CDR3 nucleotides are TGTGCCACTGAATCGATTAGGGGGAGTGAGCAGTTCTTC.

The rearrangement uses TRBV2 and TRBJ2-7; D perhaps matches TRBD2 (6 bases). V was shortened by 6 bases and J by 4 bases, with 16 bases between the two germline ends. From germline, CDR1 is SNHLY and CDR2 FYNNEI. The CDR3 spans 14 residues. The CDR3 nucleotides are TGTGCCAGCAGGGAGGGGAGTTTTGGGTACGAGCAGTACTTC. Its protein product is CASREGSFGYEQYF. The whole variable domain, remainder taken from reference TRBV2 and TRBJ2-7, is EPEVTQTPSHQVTQMGQEVILRCVPISNHLYFYWYRQILGQKVEFLVSFYNNEISEKSEIFDDQFSVERPDGSNFTLKIRSTKLEDSAMYFCASREGSFGYEQYFGPGTRLTVT.

The V call is TRBV7-9, the J call TRBJ2-3; D is unresolved. Germline V gives CDR1 SEHNR, CDR2 FQNEAQ (reference sequence). The V gene lost 8 bases and the J gene lost 3 bases, with 15 bases spanning the gap. The CDR3 is 14 amino acids. The CDR3 bases are TGTGCCAGCGGTTACCTCCCCGAGACAGATACGCAGTATTTT. Translated, it gives CASGYLPETDTQYF.

This chain links TRBV5-1 with TRBJ2-7, with D unresolved. V was pared by 4 bases and J by 1 base, with 12 bases between. The CDR3 covers 14 residues. In germline, CDR1 is SGHRS, CDR2 YFSETQ. CDR3 DNA sequence: TGCGCCAGCAGCCCCACCACTTCTTCCTACGAGCAGTACTTC. This codes for CASSPTTSSYEQYF.

The rearrangement links TRBV5-1 to TRBJ2-3, with D maybe TRBD1 (6 bases). V gave up 3 bases and J gave up 6 bases, with 14 bases separating them. This CDR3 region has 14 residues. Germline V gene data show CDR1 as SGHRS and CDR2 as YFSETQ. CDR3 sequence reads: CASSSGSDRDTQYF. For the CDR3, the DNA is TGCGCCAGCAGCTCTGGCAGCGACAGGGATACGCAGTATTTT. The entire variable domain, with the rest obtained from reference TRBV5-1 and TRBJ2-3, is as follows: KAGVTQTPRYLIKTRGQQVTLSCSPISGHRSVSWYQQTPGQGLQFLFEYFSETQRNKGNFPGRFSGRQFSNSRSEMNVSTLELGDSALYLCASSSGSDRDTQYFGPGTRLTVL.

J is TRBJ2-5 and V is TRBV30; 9 positions agree with TRBD2. This CDR3 is built from 14 residues. Germline V gene data show CDR1 as GTSNPN and CDR2 as SVGIG (reference sequence). The V and J ends lost 3 bases and 5 bases, in that order; junction bases with no gene match: 7. In DNA form, the CDR3 reads TGTGCCTGGAGGCCAGCGGGGGGTCGGGAGACCCAGTACTTC. Protein product: CAWRPAGGRETQYF.

This rearrangement joins TRBV6-7 to TRBJ1-1; 10 bases align to TRBD1. TRBV6-7 carries the ORF label, with uncertain function. The CDR3 has 22 amino acids. The V segment lost 2 bases and the J segment 0 bases; nucleotides outside the gene matches: 21. The CDR3 nucleotides are TGTGCCAGCAGTTACCCAGTGGATGGTGGAGGGACAGGGGTAGGAGTGAACACTGAAGCTTTCTTT. Amino acids: CASSYPVDGGGTGVGVNTEAFF.

This clone was counted only a few times. The chain uses TRBV6-5 and TRBJ2-7; D remains ambiguous. The CDR3 loop spans 13 amino acids. The germline V gene encodes CDR1 MNHEY and CDR2 SVGAGI. V shed 10 bases and J shed 0 bases, with 13 bases lying between them. The CDR3 is CATALPSSYEQYF. The CDR3 nucleotides are TGTGCCACCGCCTTGCCGAGCTCCTACGAGCAGTACTTC.

The CDR3 coding sequence is TGTGCCAGCAGTTACTCGATACCCGGACGAGGTGAAAAACTGTTTTTT. Translating gives CASSYSIPGRGEKLFF. V usage is TRBV6-6 and J usage is TRBJ1-4; D remains unclear. With 0 bases removed from V and 7 bases from J, the gap between germline ends came to 15 bases. The CDR3 covers 16 residues. Germline CDR1 is MNHNY and CDR2 is SVGAGI (reference sequence).

The chain employs TRBV30 and TRBJ2-7, with 8 bases lining up with TRBD2. J lost 1 base, V lost 4 bases, and 6 bases had no gene match. The CDR3 runs to 14 residues. Germline V gives CDR1 GTSNPN, CDR2 SVGIG (reference sequence). The CDR3 bases are TGTGCCTGGAAAAAAGCGGGAGTATCCTACGAGCAGTACTTC. Residues: CAWKKAGVSYEQYF.

This chain connects TRBV5-4 to TRBJ2-6; TRBD1 agrees at 10 bases. V lost 4 bases and J lost 1; bases outside the gene matches: 5. Germline assignment: CDR1 SGHNT and CDR2 YYREEE (reference sequence). The CDR3 extends over 17 amino acids. For the CDR3, the DNA is TGTGCCAGCAGCCGGACAGGGGGGGCTTCTGGGGCCAACGTCCTGACTTTC. This codes for CASSRTGGASGANVLTF. The whole variable domain, filled in from reference TRBV5-4 and TRBJ2-6, reads ETGVTQSPTHLIKTRGQQVTLRCSSQSGHNTVSWYQQALGQGPQFIFQYYREEENGRGNFPPRFSGLQFPNYSSELNVNALELDDSALYLCASSRTGGASGANVLTFGAGSRLTVL.

The chain links TRBV6-5 to TRBJ2-7, with D unclear. The germline V and J ends were trimmed by 4 bases and 6 bases, with 19 bases remaining between them. CDR1 is MNHEY, CDR2 SVGAGI, per germline. The CDR3 has 15 amino acids. The CDR3 coding sequence is TGTGCCAGCAGTTCCCACGGCGGTGGGTACGCCGAGCAGTACTTC. Translating gives CASSSHGGGYAEQYF.

The gene calls are TRBV6-5 and TRBJ2-7; 9 nucleotides match TRBD2. CDR1 is MNHEY and CDR2 is SVGAGI in the germline V gene. The CDR3 is 15 amino acids. Trimming cost V 0 bases and J 4 bases; bases outside gene matches: 4. The CDR3 coding sequence is TGTGCCAGCAGTTACTCTAGCGGGAGTGGGTACGAGCAGTACTTC. Its translation: CASSYSSGSGYEQYF.

This chain links TRBV10-3 with TRBJ2-2; no firm D call. The V end lost 3 bases, the J end lost 15 bases, and 17 bases lay between the germline ends. The CDR3 is 13 residues long. CDR1 and CDR2 (germline): ENHRY, SYGVKD. CDR3 nucleotides: TGTGCCATCAGTGATGGGGTGGCCGACGAAGTGTTTTTT. As protein: CAISDGVADEVFF.

This chain connects TRBV7-2 to TRBJ1-3; 9 bases are shared with TRBD1. The CDR3 loop spans 14 amino acids. Germline V lookup: CDR1 SGHTA, CDR2 FQGNSA. The V gene end was trimmed by 5 bases and the J gene end by 9 bases; junction bases not matched to a gene: 8. The CDR3 sequence is CASSPQGQGTTIYF. Written as DNA, the CDR3 is TGTGCCAGCAGCCCCCAGGGACAGGGTACCACCATATATTTT.

The chain links TRBV7-9 to TRBJ1-1; D not resolved. V gave up 2 bases and J gave up 4 bases, with 11 bases separating them. The CDR3 has 14 residues. In germline, CDR1 is SEHNR, CDR2 FQNEAQ (reference sequence). The CDR3 DNA follows: TGTGCCAGCAGCTTAATGGACTACTCCACTGAAGCTTTCTTT. Residues: CASSLMDYSTEAFF.

The gene calls are TRBV29-1 and TRBJ1-2; 8 positions agree with TRBD1. This CDR3 has 12 amino acids. CDR1 and CDR2 from the germline V gene are SQVTM and ANQGSEA. V shed 3 bases and J 7 bases; nucleotides not matched to a gene: 4. The DNA for the CDR3 is TGCAGCGTTGAGGACAGGGCCGCTGGCTACACCTTC. Its translation: CSVEDRAAGYTF.

This clone was observed a single time. The chain has TRBV4-3 and TRBJ1-5; the D is unclear. The CDR3 runs to 17 residues. The germline CDR1 and CDR2 sequences are LGHNA and YSLEER. Trimming pared 0 bases from V and 0 bases from J, leaving 12 bases between. CDR3 DNA sequence: TGCGCCAGCAGCCAAGATAGGAACAGCAATAGCAATCAGCCCCAGCATTTT. This encodes CASSQDRNSNSNQPQHF.